This T cell receptor beta chain was sequenced during a study of cytomegalovirus exposure and HLA in healthy donors. Study at large: Early release data held some 80 million unique TCRs from HLA-typed donors. Study-wide results and caveats: As a later analysis showed, a missense DCLRE1C variant was linked to trimming of TCR beta V- and J-genes. Roughly uniform depth of sequencing across donors was assumed in presence/absence analyses.

PCR was performed using 60 Vbeta and 13 Jbeta primers. Sequencing was performed with immunoSEQ multiplex PCR; in TCRdb, only in-frame clones are kept and a portion is missing. The table records approximately 270,000 clones, 80% of them present only once. Remarks on this clone: Its antigen is not identified.

Germline CDR1 reads KGHSH; CDR2 reads LQKENI. V was shortened by 2 bases and J by 1 base, with 14 bases between the two germline ends. This CDR3 is built from 16 residues. The sequence was collected from a girl aged 2-10 years in good health and CMV-seronegative. This rearrangement joins TRBV18 to TRBJ2-5; D is undetermined. The sample consisted of PBMCs. The chain's CDR3 is CASSPGLTERQETQYF. Here the CDR3 DNA reads TGTGCCAGCTCACCAGGTCTTACAGAACGCCAAGAGACCCAGTACTTC.